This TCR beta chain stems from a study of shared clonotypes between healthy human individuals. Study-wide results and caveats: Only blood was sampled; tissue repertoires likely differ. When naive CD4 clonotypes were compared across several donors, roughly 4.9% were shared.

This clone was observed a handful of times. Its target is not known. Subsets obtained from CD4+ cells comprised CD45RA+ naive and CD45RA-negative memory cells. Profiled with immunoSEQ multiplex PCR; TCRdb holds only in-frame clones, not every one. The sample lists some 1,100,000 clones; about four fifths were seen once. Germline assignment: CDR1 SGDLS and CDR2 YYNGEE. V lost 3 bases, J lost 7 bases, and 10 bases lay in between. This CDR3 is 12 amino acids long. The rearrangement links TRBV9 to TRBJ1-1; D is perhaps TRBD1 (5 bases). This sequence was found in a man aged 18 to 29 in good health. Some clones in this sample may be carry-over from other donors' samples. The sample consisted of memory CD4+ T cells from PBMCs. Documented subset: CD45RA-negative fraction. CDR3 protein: CASSGLRGEAFF. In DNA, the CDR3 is TGTGCCAGCAGCGGATTAAGGGGTGAAGCTTTCTTT.